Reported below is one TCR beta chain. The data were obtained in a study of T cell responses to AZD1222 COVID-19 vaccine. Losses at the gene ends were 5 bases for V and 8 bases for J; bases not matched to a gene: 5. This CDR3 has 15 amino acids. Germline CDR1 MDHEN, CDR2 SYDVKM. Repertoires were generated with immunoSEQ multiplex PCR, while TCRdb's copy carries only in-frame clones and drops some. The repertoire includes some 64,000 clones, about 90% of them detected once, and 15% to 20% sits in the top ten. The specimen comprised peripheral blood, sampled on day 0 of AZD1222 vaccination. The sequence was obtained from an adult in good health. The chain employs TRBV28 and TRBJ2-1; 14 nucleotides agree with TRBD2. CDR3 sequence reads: CASSRTSGRSHEQFF. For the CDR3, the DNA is TGTGCCAGCAGTCGGACTAGCGGGAGGTCCCATGAGCAGTTCTTC.